A selection of T cell receptor beta chains follows, all from one sample in a study of Ad26.COV2.S vaccination and SARS-CoV-2 variants. Repertoires were generated with immunoSEQ multiplex PCR, while TCRdb's copy carries only in-frame clones and drops some. The sample has roughly 420,000 clones; nearly 90% are singletons. Sequencing was performed on peripheral blood, taken in a trial of Ad26.COV2.S vaccine versus placebo. These receptor sequences come from a person between 18 and 65 years old who received the Ad26.COV2.S COVID-19 vaccine or a placebo. Both conserved end residues are trimmed from each CDR3. A D gene is named only where the DNA matches it firmly.

D gene: NA
J gene: TRBJ1-6
V gene: TRBV6-1
CDR3 protein: ASSESGTWSPLH

D gene: NA
J gene: TRBJ2-3
V gene: TRBV3-1/TRBV3-2
CDR3 protein: ASSDPYRTQY

D gene: NA
J gene: TRBJ2-7
V gene: TRBV3-1/TRBV3-2
CDR3 protein: ASSQVPLSYEQY

D gene: TRBD2
J gene: TRBJ2-1
V gene: TRBV4-1
CDR3 protein: ASRQRPLAGGDNEQF

D gene: NA
J gene: TRBJ1-5
V gene: TRBV7-9
CDR3 protein: ASSPIDSNQPQH

D gene: NA
J gene: TRBJ2-7
V gene: TRBV4-3
CDR3 protein: ASSHSLTVPEQY

D gene: NA
J gene: TRBJ1-1
V gene: TRBV9
CDR3 protein: ASSRLGMNTEAF

D gene: TRBD2
J gene: TRBJ2-1
V gene: TRBV18
CDR3 protein: ASSPASGYNEQF

D gene: NA
J gene: TRBJ1-1
V gene: TRBV5-4
CDR3 protein: ASRNGGMNTEAF

D gene: NA
J gene: TRBJ1-1
V gene: TRBV27
CDR3 protein: ASRTGGMFTEAF

D gene: NA
J gene: TRBJ2-3
V gene: TRBV19
CDR3 protein: ASSLASSTDTQY

D gene: NA
J gene: TRBJ2-5
V gene: TRBV10-3
CDR3 protein: ATTKRQDQLGETQY

D gene: TRBD2
J gene: TRBJ2-5
V gene: TRBV19
CDR3 protein: ASSIDPLSGRAGDSRETQY

D gene: NA
J gene: TRBJ1-6
V gene: TRBV4-3
CDR3 protein: ASSQDRAGADSPLH

D gene: NA
J gene: TRBJ2-5
V gene: TRBV9
CDR3 protein: ASSSHRGLEGTQY

D gene: NA
J gene: TRBJ1-5
V gene: TRBV4-1
CDR3 protein: ASSQAGQPGQPQH

D gene: NA
J gene: TRBJ2-1
V gene: TRBV5-6
CDR3 protein: ASNLAGDWNEQF

D gene: NA
J gene: TRBJ1-6
V gene: TRBV19
CDR3 protein: ASSILHGAVNSPLH